One sample yielded the 26 T cell receptor beta chains listed below, sequenced in a study of T cell responses to AZD1222 COVID-19 vaccine. Sequenced by immunoSEQ multiplex PCR; TCRdb stores in-frame clones only, minus some. The sample includes about 86,000 clones, roughly 88% of them seen just once. The source material was peripheral blood, sampled on day 0 of AZD1222 vaccination. The receptors here all came from an adult in good health.

This chain uses TRBV7-9 with TRBJ1-2; TRBD1 aligns across 8 bases. The V segment lost 4 bases and the J segment 3 bases; nucleotides outside the gene matches: 10. Per the germline V gene, CDR1 is SEHNR and CDR2 is FQNEAQ (reference sequence). There are 16 residues in the CDR3. The CDR3 protein is CASSSEPGGEDYGYTF. In DNA form, the CDR3 reads TGTGCCAGCAGCTCAGAACCAGGGGGCGAGGACTATGGCTACACCTTC.

This clone was recorded only once. This chain connects TRBV6-4 to TRBJ2-3, with D tentatively TRBD1 (6 bases). Trimming stripped 3 bases from V and 4 bases from J, with 17 bases between. This CDR3 is built from 16 residues. Germline CDR1 MRHNA, CDR2 SNTAGT. This CDR3 is CASSEGASLPADTQYF. DNA for the CDR3: TGTGCCAGCAGTGAGGGGGCTAGCCTACCCGCAGATACGCAGTATTTT.

The chain combines TRBV27 with TRBJ1-1; the D is unclear. CDR3 length: 15 residues. Trimming took off 3 bases at V and 0 bases at J, with 11 bases between the two ends. CDR1 is MNHEY and CDR2 is SMNVEV in the germline V gene (reference sequence). The CDR3 DNA sequence: TGTGCCAGCAGTTTCTCCGAAGACCTGAACACTGAAGCTTTCTTT. Amino acid sequence: CASSFSEDLNTEAFF.

The CDR3 DNA sequence: TGTGCCAGCAGTTTCCGGGGTAAAGCTTTCTTT. Its protein is CASSFRGKAFF. V usage is TRBV28 and J usage is TRBJ1-1; no firm D call. The V gene's germline CDR1 is MDHEN and CDR2 SYDVKM. Trimming took 3 bases from V and 9 from J, leaving 8 bases between them. The CDR3 runs to 11 residues.

The rearrangement joins TRBV18 to TRBJ2-1; D may be TRBD2 (7 bases). Germline V lookup: CDR1 KGHSH, CDR2 LQKENI. This CDR3 has 16 residues. V was trimmed by 3 bases and J by 10 bases, leaving 22 bases between them. The CDR3, as DNA: TGTGCCAGCTCACCCCAGCAAGGACGGGGGGCAAGCGAGCAGTTCTTC. Translating it yields CASSPQQGRGASEQFF.

The V gene is TRBV25-1, the J gene TRBJ2-2; D is undetermined. V dropped 6 bases and J dropped 2 bases, with 10 bases sitting between them. CDR3 length equals 14 residues. Germline V lookup: CDR1 MGHDK, CDR2 SYGVNS. In DNA form, the CDR3 reads TGTGCCAGCAGGGTAGGCTATAACACCGGGGAGCTGTTTTTT. Translated, it gives CASRVGYNTGELFF.

J is TRBJ2-7 and V is TRBV9; 10 nucleotides line up with TRBD2. The CDR3 runs 15 residues. V trimming: 0 bases; J trimming: 2 bases; junction bases outside the gene matches: 2. Germline CDR1 is SGDLS and CDR2 is YYNGEE. The CDR3 nucleotides read TGTGCCAGCAGCGTAGAAGCGGGAGGGACCTACGAGCAGTACTTC. This codes for CASSVEAGGTYEQYF.

The CDR3 region has the DNA TGCAGCGTTGGGCACAGGAGCTCCTACAATGAGCAGTTCTTC. It encodes CSVGHRSSYNEQFF. The V call is TRBV29-1, the J call TRBJ2-1, with a possible D match to TRBD1 (5 bases). V gave up 4 bases and J gave up 0 bases, with 10 bases separating them. Germline assignment: CDR1 SQVTM and CDR2 ANQGSEA. CDR3 length equals 14 residues.

The chain combines TRBV24-1 with TRBJ2-7; D is possibly TRBD2 (6 bases). Trimming pared 7 bases from V and 0 bases from J, leaving 9 bases between. The CDR3 consists of 13 residues. CDR1 is KGHDR, CDR2 SFDVKD, per germline. This chain's CDR3 is CATSSGDSYEQYF. The CDR3 DNA sequence: TGTGCCACCAGCTCGGGAGACTCCTACGAGCAGTACTTC.

V usage is TRBV5-4 and J usage is TRBJ2-7; TRBD2 aligns across 7 bases. The trim removed 3 bases at V and 3 bases at J, leaving 3 bases unmatched. The CDR3 has 13 residues. CDR1 and CDR2 from the germline V gene are SGHNT and YYREEE (reference sequence). The CDR3 DNA follows: TGTGCCAGCAGCTCCGGACTAGTCTACGAGCAGTACTTC. Its translation is CASSSGLVYEQYF.

V gene TRBV30 combines with J gene TRBJ1-6; maybe TRBD1 (6 bases). V shed 1 base and J shed 8 bases, with 15 bases lying between them. Looked up from germline, CDR1 is GTSNPN and CDR2 is SVGIG (reference sequence). The CDR3 sequence is 15 residues long. In nucleotides, the CDR3 is TGTGCCTGGAGTGATATTCAGGGGATGGATTCACCCCTCCACTTT. Protein: CAWSDIQGMDSPLHF.

This chain connects TRBV7-6 to TRBJ2-1; the D is unclear. The germline gives CDR1 SGHVS, CDR2 FNYEAQ. CDR3 length equals 16 residues. Trimming stripped 4 bases from V and 0 bases from J, with 13 bases between. The CDR3 DNA is TGTGCCAGCAGCTCCCTCCGTGGTCGCTCCTACAATGAGCAGTTCTTC. Translated, it gives CASSSLRGRSYNEQFF.

This sequence joins TRBV11-2 and TRBJ2-3, with TRBD1 identical over 9 bases. In germline, CDR1 is SGHAT, CDR2 FQNNGV. J gave up 3 bases and V 5 bases, and 9 bases lay outside the gene matches. The CDR3 contains 16 residues. This chain's CDR3 is CASSLVQGQGTDTQYF. In DNA form, the CDR3 reads TGTGCCAGCAGCCTTGTCCAGGGACAGGGTACAGATACGCAGTATTTT.

This clone was found a few times. The V call is TRBV7-3, the J call TRBJ2-1; 14 nucleotides align to TRBD2. J was trimmed by 4 bases and V by 5 bases; bases with no gene match: 4. This CDR3 region has 16 residues. The V gene's germline CDR1 is SGHTA and CDR2 FQGTGA. As DNA, the CDR3 is TGTGCCAGCAGCCTAGGGACTAGCGGGGGTTACAATGAGCAGTTCTTC. It is translated as CASSLGTSGGYNEQFF.

The J gene is TRBJ1-1, the V gene TRBV5-1; TRBD1 might be the D (5 bases). The germline V gene encodes CDR1 SGHRS and CDR2 YFSETQ. Trimming took off 3 bases at V and 0 bases at J, with 12 bases between the two ends. The CDR3 covers 15 residues. CDR3 sequence: CASSSGTAMNTEAFF. The CDR3 DNA reads TGCGCCAGCAGCTCCGGGACGGCAATGAACACTGAAGCTTTCTTT.

The chain uses TRBV7-8 and TRBJ2-3; 14 bases line up with TRBD2. V lost 7 bases and J lost 0; bases outside the gene matches: 12. The CDR3 sequence is 19 residues long. Germline V lookup: CDR1 SGHVS, CDR2 FQNEAQ. The CDR3 DNA sequence: TGTGCCAGCATCACGGGACTAGCGGGAGCTGGGAGAAGCACAGATACGCAGTATTTT. Amino acid sequence: CASITGLAGAGRSTDTQYF.

The V gene is TRBV15, the J gene TRBJ2-5; tentatively, D is TRBD2 (6 bases). The CDR3 sequence is 12 residues long. From germline, CDR1 is LNHNV and CDR2 YYDKDF (reference sequence). Between the trimmed V and J ends, which lost 0 bases and 13 bases, there was a span of 12 bases. CDR3 protein: CATSRDRDWRYF. CDR3 in DNA: TGTGCCACCAGCAGAGATCGGGACTGGAGGTACTTC.

The chain carries TRBV28 and TRBJ2-1; 10 bases line up with TRBD2. Unmatched junction bases numbered 13, after V lost 6 bases and J lost 8 bases. CDR1 is MDHEN and CDR2 is SYDVKM in the germline V gene. This CDR3 is 16 amino acids long. CDR3 region: CASRPWGASGRDEQFF. Written as DNA, the CDR3 is TGTGCCAGCAGACCTTGGGGAGCTAGCGGGAGAGATGAGCAGTTCTTC.

The rearrangement joins TRBV2 to TRBJ2-7; 9 bases fit TRBD2. The CDR3 has 12 amino acids. Per germline, CDR1 SNHLY and CDR2 FYNNEI. Trimming removed 6 bases from V and 4 bases from J; junction bases left unmatched: 1. The DNA for the CDR3 is TGTGCCAGCAGAGCGGGAGGTTACGAGCAGTACTTC. Translation: CASRAGGYEQYF.

The chain is built from TRBV6-5 and TRBJ2-7; D is perhaps TRBD1 or TRBD2 (5 bases each). This CDR3 comprises 13 residues. CDR1 and CDR2 (germline): MNHEY, SVGAGI. V lost 9 bases and J 3 bases, leaving 15 bases between the germline ends. The CDR3 coding sequence is TGTGCCAGTCAATTGGGACGGAACTACGAGCAGTACTTC. Residues: CASQLGRNYEQYF.

J is TRBJ1-3 and V is TRBV14, with a tentative D call TRBD1 (5 bases). The V and J ends lost 0 bases and 0 bases respectively, with 9 bases between them. From germline, CDR1 is SGHDN and CDR2 FVKESK. This CDR3 has 16 amino acids. This chain's CDR3 is CASSQDIRVSGNTIYF. The CDR3 DNA follows: TGTGCCAGCAGCCAAGATATCAGGGTCTCTGGAAACACCATATATTTT.

This chain uses TRBV27 with TRBJ2-5; D possibly corresponds to TRBD2 (6 bases). The CDR3 loop spans 13 amino acids. Trimming pared 5 bases from V and 5 bases from J, leaving 12 bases between. The germline gives CDR1 MNHEY, CDR2 SMNVEV (reference sequence). Here the CDR3 reads CASSNRRGETQYF. The CDR3 nucleotides read TGTGCCAGCAGTAATCGTCGGGGGGAGACCCAGTACTTC.

As for this clone: This likely came from a read error, as a far larger clone is one base away. The chain is built from TRBV5-4 and TRBJ2-7, with D perhaps TRBD2 (5 bases). This CDR3 region has 12 residues. Deletions cut 0 bases from V and 5 bases from J, with 6 bases between. Germline CDR1 and CDR2: SGHNT and YYREEE (reference sequence). The CDR3 is CASSLVGDEQYF. In DNA form, the CDR3 reads TGTGCCAGCAGCTTGGTGGGAGACGAGCAGTACTTC.

The J gene is TRBJ2-7, the V gene TRBV4-2; D is ambiguous. Per germline, CDR1 LGHNA and CDR2 YNFKEQ. V lost 2 bases to trimming and J lost 2 bases, with 16 bases between them. This CDR3 has 16 residues. CDR3: CASSQPLGSEAYEQYF. In DNA, the CDR3 is TGTGCCAGCAGCCAACCTTTGGGCTCGGAAGCCTACGAGCAGTACTTC.

The rearrangement joins TRBV10-2 to TRBJ2-7; D may be TRBD1 or TRBD2 (5 bases each). The germline V gene encodes CDR1 WSHSY and CDR2 SAAADI. V was cut by 6 bases and J by 2 bases, with 17 bases left in between. CDR3 length equals 15 residues. The CDR3 loop reads CASRLTGTAAYEQYF. In nucleotides, the CDR3 is TGCGCCAGCAGACTCACCGGGACCGCCGCCTACGAGCAGTACTTC.

The chain carries TRBV28 and TRBJ1-5, with D uncertain. This CDR3 has 15 amino acids. Between the trimmed V and J ends, which lost 3 bases and 4 bases, there was a span of 13 bases. Germline V gene data show CDR1 as MDHEN and CDR2 as SYDVKM. The CDR3 is CASSFASRPNQPQHF. The CDR3 DNA reads TGTGCCAGCAGTTTCGCAAGTAGACCTAATCAGCCCCAGCATTTT. Using reference TRBV28 and TRBJ1-5 for the parts outside the CDR3, the full variable domain is DVKVTQSSRYLVKRTGEKVFLECVQDMDHENMFWYRQDPGLGLRLIYFSYDVKMKEKGDIPEGYSVSREKKERFSLILESASTNQTSMYLCASSFASRPNQPQHFGDGTRLSIL.